Below are 24 T cell receptor beta chains sequenced from a single sample in a study of PD-1 blockade in classical Hodgkin lymphoma. In every patient, relapse followed autologous stem cell transplantation, while exposure to brentuximab vedotin differed. The assay was immunoSEQ multiplex PCR, and TCRdb's table has in-frame clones only and misses some. The profile shows about 58,000 clones, 91% of them singletons. The sample consisted of peripheral blood mononuclear cells (PBMCs), taken before the second cycle of nivolumab. Every receptor here comes from a human donor with classical Hodgkin lymphoma.

J is TRBJ1-5 and V is TRBV28, with D possibly matching TRBD1 (5 bases). The CDR3 loop spans 16 amino acids. Per the germline V gene, CDR1 is MDHEN and CDR2 is SYDVKM. The V and J ends lost 2 bases and 0 bases respectively, with 11 bases between them. The chain's CDR3 is CASSLVQGNSNQPQHF. The CDR3 DNA is TGTGCCAGCAGTTTAGTCCAGGGTAATAGCAATCAGCCCCAGCATTTT.

The chain links TRBV9 to TRBJ1-3; weak D call: TRBD1 (5 bases). The CDR3 contains 15 residues. Trimming stripped 0 bases from V and 4 bases from J, with 11 bases between. Germline V gene sequence: CDR1 SGDLS, CDR2 YYNGEE. The CDR3 is CASSVDRTTGNTIYF. The CDR3 bases are TGTGCCAGCAGCGTAGACAGGACAACCGGAAACACCATATATTTT.

This chain joins TRBV19 and TRBJ2-7, with TRBD1 identical over 7 bases. The CDR3 has 15 residues. Germline values: CDR1 LNHDA, CDR2 SQIVND (reference sequence). Trimming removed 5 bases from V and 2 bases from J; junction bases left unmatched: 9. In DNA, the CDR3 is TGTGCCAGTAGTTTTATCTGGGACAGTACCTACGAGCAGTACTTC. Protein: CASSFIWDSTYEQYF.

To note about this clone: The sample has other DNA sequences that encode this CDR3 too. The chain combines TRBV9 with TRBJ1-6; D might be TRBD1 (6 bases). V was shortened by 0 bases and J by 10 bases, with 11 bases between the two germline ends. Germline V gene sequence: CDR1 SGDLS, CDR2 YYNGEE. The CDR3 loop spans 14 amino acids. The CDR3 spells CASSVAQGGSPLHF. DNA of the CDR3: TGTGCCAGCAGCGTAGCACAGGGAGGATCACCCCTCCACTTT.

The chain carries TRBV19 and TRBJ1-1, with D perhaps TRBD1 (5 bases). This CDR3 has 12 amino acids. Trimming left V 7 bases short and J 5 bases short, with 11 bases between. CDR1 LNHDA and CDR2 SQIVND come from the germline V gene (reference sequence). In DNA form, the CDR3 reads TGTGCCAGTATCCTAGGGGAGACTGAAGCTTTCTTT. Protein: CASILGETEAFF.

This clone was detected only once. The chain employs TRBV7-3 and TRBJ1-2; 9 nucleotides line up with TRBD1. Germline CDR1 reads SGHTA; CDR2 reads FQGTGA. This CDR3 spans 14 amino acids. V lost 5 bases, J lost 6 bases, and 7 bases stayed unmatched. CDR3 coding DNA: TGTGCCAGCAGCACAGGGACAGGGTCGGATGGCTACACCTTC. Translated: CASSTGTGSDGYTF. The complete variable domain, with remaining parts taken from reference TRBV7-3 and TRBJ1-2, reads GAGVSQTPSNKVTEKGKYVELRCDPISGHTALYWYRQSLGQGPEFLIYFQGTGAADDSGLPNDRFFAVRPEGSVSTLKIQRTERGDSAVYLCASSTGTGSDGYTFGSGTRLTVV.

The chain has TRBV4-1 and TRBJ2-1, with D perhaps matching TRBD2 (6 bases). Germline CDR1 and CDR2: MGHRA and YSYEKL. Trimming left V 0 bases short and J 2 bases short, with 14 bases between. The CDR3 extends over 17 amino acids. CDR3 residues: CASSQERREKAYNEQFF. CDR3 nucleotide sequence: TGCGCCAGCAGCCAAGAAAGGCGGGAAAAGGCCTACAATGAGCAGTTCTTC.

J is TRBJ1-1 and V is TRBV27; D gene unclear. The CDR3 sequence is 12 residues long. CDR1 is MNHEY, CDR2 SMNVEV, per germline (reference sequence). Trimming cost V 8 bases and J 1 base, with 8 bases left between them. CDR3 DNA: TGTGCCAGCGGACCTCCGAACACTGAAGCTTTCTTT. Translated: CASGPPNTEAFF.

The rearrangement joins TRBV2 to TRBJ2-3, with 9 bases identical to TRBD1. Germline V lookup: CDR1 SNHLY, CDR2 FYNNEI. The CDR3 totals 14 residues. Trimming removed 10 bases from V and 2 bases from J; junction bases left unmatched: 7. CDR3 sequence reads: CATAGTGITDTQYF. The CDR3, as DNA: TGTGCCACAGCGGGGACAGGGATCACAGATACGCAGTATTTT.

The gene calls are TRBV10-3 and TRBJ2-7, with 10 bases that match TRBD1. Germline CDR1 reads ENHRY; CDR2 reads SYGVKD. V lost 2 bases, J lost 4 bases, and 5 bases stayed unmatched. CDR3 size: 15 residues. The CDR3 region is CAISEPGQGQYEQYF. The DNA of the CDR3 is TGTGCCATCAGTGAGCCGGGACAGGGGCAGTACGAGCAGTACTTC.

V is TRBV19 and J is TRBJ2-7; the match to TRBD2 covers 7 bases. Trimming cost V 4 bases and J 2 bases; bases outside gene matches: 8. Germline assignment: CDR1 LNHDA and CDR2 SQIVND (reference sequence). The CDR3 runs 15 residues. As DNA, the CDR3 is TGTGCCAGTAGTACTCCTCCTAGCGGAACCTACGAGCAGTACTTC. As protein: CASSTPPSGTYEQYF.

This chain uses TRBV2 with TRBJ1-2, with TRBD1 identical over 9 bases. The germline V gene has CDR1 SNHLY and CDR2 FYNNEI. V was pared by 8 bases and J by 4 bases, with 5 bases of the junction left unmatched. CDR3 length: 13 amino acids. DNA for the CDR3: TGTGCCAGCCACAGGGGGCAGGTCTATGGCTACACCTTC. It yields the protein CASHRGQVYGYTF.

V gene TRBV27 combines with J gene TRBJ2-1; tentative D call: TRBD1 (6 bases). CDR1 and CDR2 (germline): MNHEY, SMNVEV (reference sequence). CDR3 length equals 17 residues. The V gene lost 5 bases and the J gene lost 0 bases, with 17 bases spanning the gap. The CDR3, as DNA: TGTGCCAGCAGTCCGGGCACATACAGGGTCTCCTACAATGAGCAGTTCTTC. It translates to CASSPGTYRVSYNEQFF.

The chain recombines TRBV27 with TRBJ1-3; the D is unclear. The V end was cut by 6 bases, the J end by 0 bases, with 12 bases between. The germline CDR1 and CDR2 sequences are MNHEY and SMNVEV (reference sequence). The CDR3 loop spans 15 amino acids. CDR3 nucleotide sequence: TGTGCCAGCAGATCCCAGGAAACCTCTGGAAACACCATATATTTT. This gives the protein CASRSQETSGNTIYF.

The rearrangement joins TRBV30 to TRBJ1-2; D not resolved. V gave up 0 bases and J gave up 10 bases, with 9 bases separating them. CDR1 is GTSNPN and CDR2 is SVGIG in the germline V gene (reference sequence). The CDR3 is 11 residues long. The CDR3 nucleotides read TGTGCCTGGAGTGTACTGGGTCCCTACACCTTC. Translating gives CAWSVLGPYTF. The full variable domain, with the rest looked up from reference TRBV30 and TRBJ1-2, is SQTIHQWPATLVQPVGSPLSLECTVEGTSNPNLYWYRQAAGRGLQLLFYSVGIGQISSEVPQNLSASRPQDRQFILSSKKLLLSDSGFYLCAWSVLGPYTFGSGTRLTVV.

J is TRBJ2-5 and V is TRBV7-9, with TRBD1 matching 8 bases. Germline V lookup: CDR1 SEHNR, CDR2 FQNEAQ (reference sequence). The CDR3 is 16 amino acids. V trimming: 5 bases; J trimming: 5 bases; junction bases outside the gene matches: 13. The CDR3 sequence is CASSTKQGAGGETQYF. CDR3 DNA: TGTGCCAGCAGCACGAAGCAGGGGGCCGGTGGGGAGACCCAGTACTTC. The full variable domain, its missing parts supplied by reference TRBV7-9 and TRBJ2-5, is DTGVSQNPRHKITKRGQNVTFRCDPISEHNRLYWYRQTLGQGPEFLTYFQNEAQLEKSRLLSDRFSAERPKGSFSTLEIQRTEQGDSAMYLCASSTKQGAGGETQYFGPGTRLLVL.

The sample holds one count of this clone. J is TRBJ2-7 and V is TRBV27, with a weak D call TRBD1 (5 bases). The CDR3 covers 17 residues. V shed 3 bases and J shed 0 bases, with 18 bases lying between them. Per germline, CDR1 MNHEY and CDR2 SMNVEV (reference sequence). The CDR3 loop is CASSFVPQQGLSYEQYF. The DNA for the CDR3 is TGTGCCAGCAGTTTTGTTCCCCAGCAGGGCCTCTCCTACGAGCAGTACTTC.

This chain joins TRBV4-2 and TRBJ1-2; the D gene is possibly TRBD1 (6 bases). Trimming took off 0 bases at V and 6 bases at J, with 14 bases between the two ends. Germline V CDR1 and CDR2: LGHNA, YNFKEQ. CDR3 length equals 15 residues. The CDR3 spells CASSQEITGLHGYTF. The CDR3, as DNA: TGTGCCAGCAGCCAAGAAATTACAGGGCTTCATGGCTACACCTTC.

A single count supports this clone. This sequence joins TRBV11-2 and TRBJ2-5, with D uncertain. CDR1 and CDR2 from the germline V gene are SGHAT and FQNNGV. Trimming took off 6 bases at V and 2 bases at J, with 16 bases between the two ends. The CDR3 has 15 amino acids. CDR3 loop: CASSQILQNQETQYF. The CDR3 nucleotides are TGTGCCAGCAGTCAAATCTTGCAGAATCAAGAGACCCAGTACTTC.

The J gene is TRBJ2-6, the V gene TRBV4-3; a weak D match, TRBD1 (6 bases). Deletions cut 6 bases from V and 0 bases from J, with 21 bases between. The CDR3 sequence is 19 residues long. Germline lookup yields CDR1 LGHNA and CDR2 YSLEER. The CDR3 DNA reads as TGCGCCAGCAGTTCCTTAACAGGGATATTGAGCTCTGGGGCCAACGTCCTGACTTTC. It specifies CASSSLTGILSSGANVLTF.

The rearrangement uses TRBV13 and TRBJ1-1, with D hard to call. Looked up from germline, CDR1 is PRHDT and CDR2 is FYEKMQ (reference sequence). The CDR3 has 13 amino acids. V shed 5 bases and J shed 4 bases, with 11 bases lying between them. The CDR3 sequence is CASSPPEVTEAFF. As DNA, the CDR3 is TGTGCCAGCAGCCCCCCGGAGGTCACTGAAGCTTTCTTT.

V is TRBV7-2 and J is TRBJ2-5; D is possibly TRBD2 (6 bases). V lost 5 bases, J lost 5 bases, and 12 bases lay in between. Per the germline V gene, CDR1 is SGHTA and CDR2 is FQGNSA. The CDR3 loop spans 13 amino acids. The CDR3 spells CASSRRALETQYF. DNA of the CDR3: TGTGCCAGCAGCCGGAGGGCCCTCGAGACCCAGTACTTC.

This clone was seen just once. The chain uses TRBV7-9 and TRBJ1-3; D might be TRBD1 (5 bases). Germline V CDR1 and CDR2: SEHNR, FQNEAQ (reference sequence). The CDR3 extends over 17 amino acids. V was cut by 1 base and J by 0 bases, with 13 bases left in between. CDR3 bases: TGTGCCAGCAGCTTAGTCCTCAGGGTAGGCTCTGGAAACACCATATATTTT. Translated: CASSLVLRVGSGNTIYF.

The V and J genes are TRBV6-4 and TRBJ2-7; TRBD1 matches at 7 bases. V shed 3 bases and J 3 bases; nucleotides not matched to a gene: 14. Germline V CDR1 and CDR2: MRHNA, SNTAGT. CDR3 length equals 17 residues. The CDR3, as DNA: TGTGCCAGCAGTGAATCAGAACCGGGACAGTGCCGCTACGAGCAGTACTTC. Translating gives CASSESEPGQCRYEQYF.